The subject of this entry is one T cell receptor (beta chain). Its antigen is undetermined. The sample originates from a study of beta chain features in type 1 diabetes. From germline, CDR1 is SEHNR and CDR2 FQNEAQ (reference sequence). Unmatched junction bases numbered 3, after V lost 0 bases and J lost 4 bases. The CDR3 sequence is 17 residues long. The study's findings and limits: At VDJ recombination sites, type 1 diabetes patients had fewer insertions and more deleted nucleotides. A greater similarity of naive, central memory and Treg TCRB repertoires was seen among patients than among healthy donors. All four CD4+ subsets of Type 1 diabetes patients contained TCRB CDR3s that were moderately but significantly shorter.

Expressed TCRB transcripts were sequenced because the entire RNA isolate underwent reverse transcription. The read count averaged roughly 4 million across naive, central memory and regulatory T cell samples. The data were produced by immunoSEQ multiplex PCR, yet TCRdb's version contains in-frame clones alone and is incomplete. The data contain roughly 400,000 clones, over 11% of them singletons. The TCR was taken from a man between 25 and 39 years old in good health. The sequenced material came from naive CD4+ T cells from blood. The V and J genes are TRBV7-9 and TRBJ2-1; TRBD2 matches at 13 bases. The DNA for the CDR3 is TGTGCCAGCAGCTTAGCTCGACTAGCGGGGGGATACAATGAGCAGTTCTTC. This codes for CASSLARLAGGYNEQFF. Full variable domain (rest looked up from reference TRBV7-9 and TRBJ2-1): DTGVSQNPRHKITKRGQNVTFRCDPISEHNRLYWYRQTLGQGPEFLTYFQNEAQLEKSRLLSDRFSAERPKGSFSTLEIQRTEQGDSAMYLCASSLARLAGGYNEQFFGPGTRLTVL.